The 15 T cell receptor beta chains below were found in one sample sequenced in a study of T-cell reconstitution after alpha-beta-depleted transplantation in children. The TCRbeta library was prepared with unique molecular identifiers. Each CDR3 protein is one row after TCRdb ran MiXCR on the PCR reads. The sample carries 200,000 to 250,000 distinct CDR3 sequences, 12% recorded once. Sequenced material: PBMCs from the stem cell graft donor, taken from the stem cell graft. The origin of the receptors is a human donor who donated a stem cell graft to a child with acute lymphoblastic leukemia.

This clonotype has a count of ten or more. The chain combines TRBV28 with TRBJ2-1, with 10 bases lining up with TRBD2. CDR3 length equals 17 residues. Germline CDR1 and CDR2: MDHEN and SYDVKM. With 6 bases clipped from V and 4 bases from J, the junction kept 12 bases outside the gene matches. CDR3 sequence: CASSQLAGGYKYNEQFF. CDR3 bases: TGTGCCAGCAGCCAGTTAGCGGGAGGTTATAAATACAATGAGCAGTTCTTC.

The table lists this clonotype with many counts. The V call is TRBV27, the J call TRBJ2-7; D tentatively reads TRBD1 or TRBD2 (5 bases each). From germline, CDR1 is MNHEY and CDR2 SMNVEV (reference sequence). This CDR3 is built from 14 residues. V was trimmed by 4 bases and J by 3 bases, leaving 13 bases between them. CDR3 loop: CASSYRDRHYEQYF. The CDR3 DNA reads TGTGCCAGCAGTTACCGGGACCGACACTACGAGCAGTACTTC.

This rearrangement joins TRBV5-1 to TRBJ1-1; D uncertain. CDR3 size: 14 residues. V was cut by 3 bases and J by 1 base, with 10 bases left in between. Germline CDR1 reads SGHRS; CDR2 reads YFSETQ. The CDR3 nucleotides read TGCGCCAGCAGCTGGGATCCGTCGAACACTGAAGCTTTCTTT. Its protein is CASSWDPSNTEAFF.

This clonotype was seen ten or more times. The chain employs TRBV11-2 and TRBJ1-1, with D perhaps matching TRBD1 (5 bases). CDR1 and CDR2 from the germline V gene are SGHAT and FQNNGV. This CDR3 is 14 amino acids long. V was trimmed by 5 bases and J by 1 base, leaving 11 bases between them. Here the CDR3 DNA reads TGTGCCAGCAGCCCGGGACTCCCGAACACTGAAGCTTTCTTT. Amino acid sequence: CASSPGLPNTEAFF.

This clonotype has at least ten counts. The J gene is TRBJ2-7, the V gene TRBV10-3, with 9 positions matching TRBD2. CDR1 ENHRY and CDR2 SYGVKD come from the germline V gene. The CDR3 is 13 amino acids. V was clipped by 9 bases and J by 0 bases; unmatched bases: 3. The CDR3 nucleotides are TGTGCCATAAGAGCGGGGGGCTCCTACGAGCAGTACTTC. This sequence encodes CAIRAGGSYEQYF.

On this clonotype itself: A much larger clonotype is one base distant, so this may be a read error. The CDR3 here is CASSQGDTQAFF. In nucleotides, the CDR3 is TGTGCCAGCAGCCAAGGGGACACTCAAGCTTTCTTT. The V and J genes are TRBV4-2 and TRBJ1-1; maybe TRBD1 (6 bases). The CDR3 length is 12 residues. Germline V gene lookup returns CDR1 LGHNA and CDR2 YNFKEQ.

This clonotype was picked up many times. The chain is built from TRBV12-3 or TRBV12-4 and TRBJ2-1; TRBD1 agrees at 10 bases. V gave up 3 bases and J gave up 11 bases; unmatched junction bases: 4. CDR3 length: 13 amino acids. The CDR3 spells CASSFRDRGKQFF. The CDR3 DNA follows: TGTGCCAGCAGTTTCCGGGACAGGGGTAAGCAGTTCTTC.

Many counts were recorded for this clonotype. The gene calls are TRBV5-1 and TRBJ1-4; D is unclear. The CDR3 length is 14 residues. V gave up 4 bases and J gave up 0 bases, with 7 bases separating them. Germline V lookup: CDR1 SGHRS, CDR2 YFSETQ. The CDR3, as DNA: TGCGCCAGCAGCCTCCTTGCAACTAATGAAAAACTGTTTTTT. Translation: CASSLLATNEKLFF. The whole variable domain, filled in from reference TRBV5-1 and TRBJ1-4, reads KAGVTQTPRYLIKTRGQQVTLSCSPISGHRSVSWYQQTPGQGLQFLFEYFSETQRNKGNFPGRFSGRQFSNSRSEMNVSTLELGDSALYLCASSLLATNEKLFFGSGTQLSVL.

This clonotype was detected ten times or more. This sequence joins TRBV27 and TRBJ2-7; D possibly matches TRBD1 or TRBD2 (6 bases each). V lost 4 bases and J lost 3, with 16 bases in between. The CDR3 runs to 15 residues. CDR1 and CDR2 from the germline V gene are MNHEY and SMNVEV (reference sequence). This CDR3 is CASSWTMGGHYEQYF. The CDR3 DNA is TGTGCCAGCAGTTGGACAATGGGGGGACACTACGAGCAGTACTTC.

This clonotype was counted many times. This chain links TRBV3-1 with TRBJ1-1; 10 bases line up with TRBD1. Trimming at V came to 1 base and at J to 11 bases, leaving 4 bases not matched to a gene. The germline gives CDR1 LGHDT, CDR2 YNNKEL (reference sequence). The CDR3 is 13 amino acids. The CDR3 DNA follows: TGTGCCAGCAGCCAAGGGACAGGGGGTTCCGCTTTCTTT. Amino acids: CASSQGTGGSAFF.

This clonotype was detected many times. The V gene is TRBV12-3 or TRBV12-4, the J gene TRBJ1-2; 8 nucleotides match TRBD1. The V and J ends lost 6 bases and 4 bases, in that order; junction bases with no gene match: 10. The CDR3 is made up of 15 amino acids. In DNA form, the CDR3 reads TGTGCCAGCAGGCCTCAGGGGGCTCGGGCCTATGGCTACACCTTC. It translates to CASRPQGARAYGYTF.

There are many counts of this clonotype. The chain carries TRBV7-9 and TRBJ2-7, with 10 bases matching TRBD1. V lost 3 bases, J lost 2 bases, and 4 bases stayed unmatched. The CDR3 consists of 15 residues. Germline V gene data show CDR1 as SEHNR and CDR2 as FQNEAQ (reference sequence). The CDR3 bases are TGTGCCAGCAGCTTTTGGGACAGGGGAACCTACGAGCAGTACTTC. This sequence encodes CASSFWDRGTYEQYF.

J is TRBJ1-1 and V is TRBV19; the D is unclear. Germline V gene data show CDR1 as LNHDA and CDR2 as SQIVND (reference sequence). The germline V and J ends were trimmed by 5 bases and 6 bases, with 13 bases remaining between them. This CDR3 comprises 13 residues. CDR3 sequence reads: CASSSWERAEAFF. CDR3 DNA: TGTGCCAGTAGTTCCTGGGAACGGGCTGAAGCTTTCTTT. The whole variable domain, remainder taken from reference TRBV19 and TRBJ1-1, is DGGITQSPKYLFRKEGQNVTLSCEQNLNHDAMYWYRQDPGQGLRLIYYSQIVNDFQKGDIAEGYSVSREKKESFPLTVTSAQKNPTAFYLCASSSWERAEAFFGQGTRLTVV.

This clonotype was observed at least ten times. The gene calls are TRBV18 and TRBJ1-1; tentative D call: TRBD1 (5 bases). Germline-derived CDR1 and CDR2 are KGHSH and LQKENI. This CDR3 has 14 residues. The V gene lost 4 bases and the J gene lost 3 bases, with 12 bases spanning the gap. CDR3 sequence (DNA): TGTGCCAGCTCACGTCAGGGTGGGGACACTGAAGCTTTCTTT. This codes for CASSRQGGDTEAFF.

This clonotype appeared many times. The chain joins TRBV9 to TRBJ2-5, with D tentatively TRBD1 (5 bases). CDR3 length: 14 residues. Germline lookup yields CDR1 SGDLS and CDR2 YYNGEE. The V end was cut by 1 base, the J end by 5 bases, with 12 bases between. CDR3 sequence: CASSVRPGWETQYF. DNA for the CDR3: TGTGCCAGCAGCGTACGGCCAGGGTGGGAGACCCAGTACTTC.